The clone carrying this T cell receptor (beta chain) was observed at least ten times. Antigen specificity is unknown. This record comes from a study of identical twins. A universal primer site was created by template switching, with the cDNA bearing unique molecular identifiers. TCRdb fed the 5' RACE reads into MiXCR, producing one record per CDR3 protein. The table has approximately 150,000 distinct CDR3 sequences, under 4.5% seen once. Study conclusions and caveats: Out-of-frame alpha sequences common to twins were enriched for low generation probability. Beta out-of-frame sequences showed weaker excess sharing between twins. Fewer insertions were carried by abundant cord blood beta clonotypes, but none was seen in memory repertoires.

Sequencing was done on a sample of memory T cells sorted from blood. This receptor was identified in a man aged 18 to 29 in good health.

CDR3 in DNA: TGTGCCAGCAGCTCCACGCTGGGACAGCAGAACACCGGGGAGCTGTTTTTT. It yields the protein CASSSTLGQQNTGELFF. This chain links TRBV7-8 with TRBJ2-2; TRBD1 agrees at 7 bases. The CDR3 runs 17 residues. The germline V gene has CDR1 SGHVS and CDR2 FQNEAQ. V shed 4 bases, J shed 1 base, and the junction held 9 bases outside the gene matches.